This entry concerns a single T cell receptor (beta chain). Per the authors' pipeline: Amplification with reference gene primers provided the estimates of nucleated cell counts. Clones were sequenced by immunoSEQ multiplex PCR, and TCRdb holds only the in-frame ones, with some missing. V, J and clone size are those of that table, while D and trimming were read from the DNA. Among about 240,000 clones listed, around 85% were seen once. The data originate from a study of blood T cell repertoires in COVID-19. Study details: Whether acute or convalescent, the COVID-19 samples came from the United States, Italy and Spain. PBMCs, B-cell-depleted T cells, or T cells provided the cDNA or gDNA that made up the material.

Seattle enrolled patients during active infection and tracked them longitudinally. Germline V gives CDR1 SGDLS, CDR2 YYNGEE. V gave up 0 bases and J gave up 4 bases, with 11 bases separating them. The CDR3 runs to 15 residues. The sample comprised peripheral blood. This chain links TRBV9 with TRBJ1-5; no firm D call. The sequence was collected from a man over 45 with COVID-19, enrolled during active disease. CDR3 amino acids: CASSVGPTGNQPQHF. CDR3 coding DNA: TGTGCCAGCAGCGTAGGACCTACCGGGAATCAGCCCCAGCATTTT.